The clone carrying this TCR beta chain was detected only a few times. What it binds is unknown. The data stem from a study of T cell repertoires in cytomegalovirus infection. In the study overall: HLA-C-restricted CMV epitopes, recently identified, and well-studied HLA-B-restricted ones were used by the study.

Germline V gene lookup returns CDR1 LGHNT and CDR2 FRNRAP. The V and J ends lost 1 base and 12 bases respectively, with 10 bases between them. This CDR3 comprises 12 residues. Using its own MiXCR run on the reads, TCRdb lists one record per CDR3 protein. The repertoire holds hundreds of thousands of distinct CDR3 sequences, with 31% as singletons. This clonotype was sampled from a human donor in good health (CMV status not recorded). Some clones in this sample may be carry-over from other donors' samples. The rearrangement uses TRBV12-5 and TRBJ2-1; D ambiguous. The specimen comprised cultured CD8+ T cells from PBMCs, sampled from culture after CMV antigen stimulation. The CDR3 DNA reads as TGTGCTAGTGGTTTGGGCGCTTACGGGCAGTTCTTC. Translating gives CASGLGAYGQFF. The variable domain in full, with the rest retrieved from reference TRBV12-5 and TRBJ2-1, is DARVTQTPRHKVTEMGQEVTMRCQPILGHNTVFWYRQTMMQGLELLAYFRNRAPLDDSGMPKDRFSAEMPDATLATLKIQPSEPRDSAVYFCASGLGAYGQFFGPGTRLTVL.